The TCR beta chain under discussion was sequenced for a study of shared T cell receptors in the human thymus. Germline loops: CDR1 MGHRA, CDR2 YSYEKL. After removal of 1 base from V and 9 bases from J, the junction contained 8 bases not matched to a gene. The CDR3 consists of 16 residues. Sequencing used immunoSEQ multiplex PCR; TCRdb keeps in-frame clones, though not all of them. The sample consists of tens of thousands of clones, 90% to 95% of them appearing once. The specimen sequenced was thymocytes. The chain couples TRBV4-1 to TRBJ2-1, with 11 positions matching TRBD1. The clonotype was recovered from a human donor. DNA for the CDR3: TGCGCCAGCAGCCAAGGGTCAGGACAGGGGGCTCGTGAGCAGTTCTTC. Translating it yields CASSQGSGQGAREQFF.